Listed here are 21 T cell receptor beta chains from one sample, sequenced in a study of shared clonotypes between healthy human individuals (dated by TCRdb to 2020 to 2021). Library prep was done by the immunoSEQ multiplex PCR assay. TCRdb took over this immuneACCESS table, retaining in-frame rearrangements with V and J assigned. Such tables are incomplete; in checked studies, under half of the missing clones stem from an unresolved V gene, and the remainder is unexplained. The sample data list approximately 2.3 million clones, and 85% to 95% of these were observed just once. The ten largest clones capture approximately 0.4% of the sample. Sequenced material: naive CD4+ T cells from PBMCs. The sample's cell subset or site label, in plain terms: CD45RA+ positively selected. These receptors were obtained from a man aged 18 to 29 in good health. Some clones in this sample may be carry-over from other donors' samples.

The chain has TRBV30 and TRBJ2-2, with D unclear. V was cut by 4 bases and J by 4 bases, with 16 bases left in between. The CDR3 loop spans 15 amino acids. Germline V gives CDR1 GTSNPN, CDR2 SVGIG (reference sequence). The CDR3 coding sequence is TGTGCCTGGAAATACGCCGGACGGCGCACCGGGGAGCTGTTTTTT. Amino acids: CAWKYAGRRTGELFF.

This chain connects TRBV7-3 to TRBJ2-2, with TRBD2 as a possible D gene (6 bases). Germline loops: CDR1 SGHTA, CDR2 FQGTGA. The CDR3 loop spans 16 amino acids. The germline V and J ends were trimmed by 3 bases and 6 bases, with 17 bases remaining between them. CDR3 in DNA: TGTGCCAGCAGCTTCCTCGGGGGAACTGCCGCCGGGGAGCTGTTTTTT. Translating gives CASSFLGGTAAGELFF. Supplemented by reference TRBV7-3 and TRBJ2-2, the full variable domain reads GAGVSQTPSNKVTEKGKYVELRCDPISGHTALYWYRQSLGQGPEFLIYFQGTGAADDSGLPNDRFFAVRPEGSVSTLKIQRTERGDSAVYLCASSFLGGTAAGELFFGEGSRLTVL.

V usage is TRBV19 and J usage is TRBJ2-6; TRBD1 is a possible D gene (6 bases). The V and J ends lost 3 bases and 0 bases respectively, with 12 bases between them. The germline CDR1 and CDR2 sequences are LNHDA and SQIVND (reference sequence). The CDR3 is 17 amino acids. CDR3 coding DNA: TGTGCCAGTAGTATTCTTACAGGGAGCTCTGGGGCCAACGTCCTGACTTTC. Its protein product is CASSILTGSSGANVLTF.

The chain couples TRBV5-4 to TRBJ2-6; no reliable D call. Germline CDR1 is SGHNT and CDR2 is YYREEE (reference sequence). The CDR3 loop spans 16 amino acids. V lost 0 bases to trimming and J lost 1 base, with 8 bases between them. The DNA for the CDR3 is TGTGCCAGCAGCTTGGCCACGGGTTCTGGGGCCAACGTCCTGACTTTC. Amino acid sequence: CASSLATGSGANVLTF. The entire variable domain, with the rest obtained from reference TRBV5-4 and TRBJ2-6, is as follows: ETGVTQSPTHLIKTRGQQVTLRCSSQSGHNTVSWYQQALGQGPQFIFQYYREEENGRGNFPPRFSGLQFPNYSSELNVNALELDDSALYLCASSLATGSGANVLTFGAGSRLTVL.

The chain recombines TRBV29-1 with TRBJ2-7; D ambiguous. The CDR3 extends over 11 amino acids. Germline V gene data show CDR1 as SQVTM and CDR2 as ANQGSEA. The V end was cut by 7 bases, the J end by 5 bases, with 12 bases between. CDR3 bases: TGCAGCGCTGGCCGCGAGGACGAGCAGTACTTC. Its translation is CSAGREDEQYF.

V is TRBV28 and J is TRBJ1-3; 8 bases fit TRBD1. The CDR3 consists of 17 residues. Germline CDR1 MDHEN, CDR2 SYDVKM. The trim removed 6 bases at V and 4 bases at J, leaving 14 bases unmatched. The CDR3 nucleotides are TGTGCCAGCAGCTCCTACATAGGCAGGGGGCAGGGAAACACCATATATTTT. Translating it yields CASSSYIGRGQGNTIYF.

For the CDR3, the DNA is TGTGCCAGCATTTGGGACGGTCGGTCCTACAATGAGCAGTTCTTC. Translating gives CASIWDGRSYNEQFF. The V call is TRBV28, the J call TRBJ2-1; perhaps D is TRBD1 or TRBD2 (5 bases each). Trimming shortened V by 7 bases and J by 1 base, and 14 bases separated the two germline ends. CDR1 is MDHEN, CDR2 SYDVKM, per germline. The CDR3 has 15 amino acids.

For the CDR3, the DNA is TGTGCCAGCAGCAAGGGACTAGCCGGCAATGAGCAGTTCTTC. This codes for CASSKGLAGNEQFF. V and J are TRBV7-2 and TRBJ2-1; 9 nucleotides agree with TRBD2. This CDR3 spans 14 amino acids. V trimming: 5 bases; J trimming: 6 bases; junction bases outside the gene matches: 5. Per the germline V gene, CDR1 is SGHTA and CDR2 is FQGNSA.

This chain uses TRBV11-3 with TRBJ2-2, with TRBD1 matching over 10 bases. The CDR3 runs to 17 residues. V was clipped by 3 bases and J by 4 bases; unmatched bases: 8. Germline CDR1 is SGHNT and CDR2 is YENEEA. The CDR3 DNA reads as TGTGCCAGCAGCTTCGACTCGGGGACAGGGGCCACCGGGGAGCTGTTTTTT. This encodes CASSFDSGTGATGELFF.

As to this clone: The same CDR3 arises from other DNA sequences in this sample as well. V usage is TRBV15 and J usage is TRBJ2-7; tentative D call: TRBD2 (5 bases). The V gene lost 0 bases and the J gene lost 7 bases, with 7 bases spanning the gap. This CDR3 is 12 amino acids long. Germline assignment: CDR1 LNHNV and CDR2 YYDKDF (reference sequence). The CDR3 reads CATSRDRGEQYF. DNA of the CDR3: TGTGCCACCAGCAGAGATCGAGGGGAGCAGTACTTC.

This chain uses TRBV4-1 with TRBJ2-1; the D gene is possibly TRBD2 (5 bases). The CDR3 sequence is 14 residues long. Trimming left V 1 base short and J 5 bases short, with 9 bases between. In germline, CDR1 is MGHRA, CDR2 YSYEKL. The CDR3 coding sequence is TGCGCCAGCAGCCAAGGGTACGGGAACAATGAGCAGTTCTTC. It translates to CASSQGYGNNEQFF.

The genes are TRBV5-1 and TRBJ2-3; 9 nucleotides agree with TRBD2. Germline V gene lookup returns CDR1 SGHRS and CDR2 YFSETQ. The J segment lost 2 bases and the V segment lost 4 bases, leaving 8 bases of the junction unmatched. The CDR3 consists of 16 residues. The CDR3 DNA follows: TGCGCCAGCAGCCCCGGAATAGCGGGAGCCACAGATACGCAGTATTTT. Translation: CASSPGIAGATDTQYF.

To note about this clone: The identical CDR3 is also encoded by other nucleotide sequences in the sample. The chain has TRBV2 and TRBJ1-5; D is undetermined. CDR1 is SNHLY and CDR2 is FYNNEI in the germline V gene. V was trimmed by 7 bases and J by 0 bases, leaving 7 bases between them. The CDR3 is 13 amino acids. The CDR3 coding sequence is TGTGCCAGCAATAGGGATAGCAATCAGCCCCAGCATTTT. Its translation is CASNRDSNQPQHF.

CDR3 in DNA: TGTGCCACCACTACTAGCGCCTACAGCTCCTACAATGAGCAGTTCTTC. This translates into CATTTSAYSSYNEQFF. The V and J genes are TRBV27 and TRBJ2-1; TRBD2 agrees at 7 bases. CDR1 is MNHEY, CDR2 SMNVEV, per germline (reference sequence). This CDR3 region has 16 residues. The ends lost 10 bases at V and 0 bases at J; junction bases unmatched: 12.

The V gene is TRBV6-1, the J gene TRBJ2-7; 7 bases map to TRBD1. From germline, CDR1 is MNHNS and CDR2 SASEGT. This CDR3 is built from 13 residues. V trimming: 6 bases; J trimming: 6 bases; junction bases outside the gene matches: 8. CDR3 residues: CASSHRGSREQYF. The CDR3 DNA reads as TGTGCCAGCAGCCACAGGGGAAGTCGCGAGCAGTACTTC.

The CDR3 sequence is CAIPSAGLTDTQYF. For the CDR3, the DNA is TGTGCCATCCCCAGCGCCGGACTCACAGATACGCAGTATTTT. The rearrangement links TRBV2 to TRBJ2-3; TRBD2 is a possible D gene (5 bases). The CDR3 spans 14 residues. The germline gives CDR1 SNHLY, CDR2 FYNNEI. Trimming stripped 10 bases from V and 2 bases from J, with 16 bases between. The whole variable domain, remainder taken from reference TRBV2 and TRBJ2-3, is EPEVTQTPSHQVTQMGQEVILRCVPISNHLYFYWYRQILGQKVEFLVSFYNNEISEKSEIFDDQFSVERPDGSNFTLKIRSTKLEDSAMYFCAIPSAGLTDTQYFGPGTRLTVL.

The chain has TRBV27 and TRBJ1-1; 7 positions agree with TRBD1. The germline gives CDR1 MNHEY, CDR2 SMNVEV (reference sequence). Unmatched junction bases numbered 2, after V lost 4 bases and J lost 0 bases. This CDR3 comprises 14 residues. The CDR3 loop is CASSYGTVNTEAFF. As DNA, the CDR3 is TGTGCCAGCAGTTACGGGACAGTGAACACTGAAGCTTTCTTT.

The CDR3 bases are TGTGCCAGCAGTCCCCGCAGCGGGAGGGCCAGGACCGGGGAGCTGTTTTTT. It encodes CASSPRSGRARTGELFF. The chain uses TRBV28 and TRBJ2-2; the match to TRBD2 covers 10 bases. CDR1 is MDHEN, CDR2 SYDVKM, per germline. Trimming at V came to 5 bases and at J to 5 bases, leaving 11 bases not matched to a gene. The length of the CDR3 is 17 residues.

The chain employs TRBV7-2 and TRBJ2-5, with D possibly being TRBD2 (5 bases). The CDR3 spans 16 residues. CDR1 is SGHTA, CDR2 FQGNSA, per germline. V was clipped by 0 bases and J by 5 bases, with 16 bases between them. The CDR3 sequence: CASSLASQLGGETQYF. The CDR3 DNA follows: TGTGCCAGCAGCTTAGCGAGTCAGCTAGGAGGCGAGACCCAGTACTTC.

The rearrangement uses TRBV19 and TRBJ1-1; 8 bases match TRBD1. After removal of 3 bases from V and 6 bases from J, the junction contained 9 bases not matched to a gene. The germline V gene has CDR1 LNHDA and CDR2 SQIVND (reference sequence). This CDR3 is built from 15 residues. CDR3 sequence (DNA): TGTGCCAGTAGTATGAGACAGGGGAAGATCCCTGAAGCTTTCTTT. Amino acids: CASSMRQGKIPEAFF.

The rearrangement uses TRBV7-9 and TRBJ1-3; D is unclear. V lost 0 bases, J lost 4 bases, and 10 bases lay in between. CDR3 length: 15 amino acids. Germline loops: CDR1 SEHNR, CDR2 FQNEAQ (reference sequence). The DNA for the CDR3 is TGTGCCAGCAGCTTAGCCCTCACGGGGGGAAACACCATATATTTT. Translating it yields CASSLALTGGNTIYF. Supplemented by reference TRBV7-9 and TRBJ1-3, the full variable domain reads DTGVSQNPRHKITKRGQNVTFRCDPISEHNRLYWYRQTLGQGPEFLTYFQNEAQLEKSRLLSDRFSAERPKGSFSTLEIQRTEQGDSAMYLCASSLALTGGNTIYFGEGSWLTVV.